This entry lists 16 T cell receptor beta chains sequenced from one sample in a study of metastatic and nonmetastatic thyroid tumors. MiXCR re-clonotyped the PCR reads for TCRdb. Of about 40,000 clones listed, around 10% are singletons. Until they underwent thyroid surgery, no patient had received any treatment. The sequencing input was blood. All receptors derive from a female donor with papillary thyroid cancer or a benign thyroid nodule (not recorded which). Some clones in this sample may be carry-over from other donors' samples.

Remarks on this clone: Given a much more abundant clone one base away, this may be a read error. The CDR3 is CASSFDSSMQFF. CDR3 DNA sequence: TGTGCCAGCAGCTTCGACAGCAGTATGCAGTTCTTC. The gene calls are TRBV7-6 and TRBJ2-1; tentative D call: TRBD1 (5 bases). Germline V CDR1 and CDR2: SGHVS, FNYEAQ. CDR3 size: 12 residues. V gave up 3 bases and J gave up 12 bases, with 12 bases separating them. Full variable domain (missing parts from reference TRBV7-6 and TRBJ2-1): GAGVSQSPRYKVTKRGQDVALRCDPISGHVSLYWYRQALGQGPEFLTYFNYEAQQDKSGLPNDRFSAERPEGSISTLTIQRTEQRDSAMYRCASSFDSSMQFFGPGTRLTVL.

This clone has only a few counts. A much larger clonotype is one base distant, so this may be a read error. The identical CDR3 is also encoded by other nucleotide sequences in the sample. The chain recombines TRBV12-3 or TRBV12-4 with TRBJ2-5; D may match TRBD1 or TRBD2 (7 bases each). Deletions cut 4 bases from V and 5 bases from J, with 14 bases between. This CDR3 spans 14 amino acids. DNA of the CDR3: TGTGCCAGCAGTTCCTCAGGGGGGGGGGAGACCCAGTACTTC. Its translation is CASSSSGGGETQYF.

In its sample, this clone was seen once. The chain is built from TRBV5-1 and TRBJ2-7, with D perhaps matching TRBD2 (6 bases). V dropped 2 bases and J dropped 0 bases, with 12 bases sitting between them. CDR3 size: 15 residues. Germline CDR1 SGHRS, CDR2 YFSETQ. The CDR3 here is CASSLLADDSYEQYF. The CDR3 DNA is TGCGCCAGCAGCTTACTAGCTGACGACTCCTACGAGCAGTACTTC.

In this sample, this clone turned up many times. This chain connects TRBV27 to TRBJ2-7, with D possibly TRBD2 on 6 matching bases. Germline V gene sequence: CDR1 MNHEY, CDR2 SMNVEV (reference sequence). The CDR3 has 13 amino acids. Trimming stripped 5 bases from V and 7 bases from J, with 15 bases between. The CDR3 nucleotides read TGTGCCAGCAGTGTCAGGAGGGCGGGTGAGCAGTACTTC. Protein sequence: CASSVRRAGEQYF.

This clone was seen at least ten times. J is TRBJ2-7 and V is TRBV5-1, with D possibly being TRBD1 (5 bases). CDR1 SGHRS and CDR2 YFSETQ come from the germline V gene. V gave up 1 base and J gave up 2 bases, with 10 bases separating them. This CDR3 is 14 amino acids long. The CDR3, as DNA: TGCGCCAGCAGCTTGTTCGACAGCACCTACGAGCAGTACTTC. Its translation: CASSLFDSTYEQYF.

In this sample, this clone turned up many times. The chain links TRBV5-1 to TRBJ1-2, with 8 bases aligning to TRBD1. CDR1 and CDR2 (germline): SGHRS, YFSETQ. This CDR3 comprises 15 residues. Trimming cost V 4 bases and J 0 bases; bases outside gene matches: 5. This chain's CDR3 is CASSVRQGTNYGYTF. In nucleotides, the CDR3 is TGCGCCAGCAGCGTAAGACAGGGGACTAACTATGGCTACACCTTC.

Worth noting for this clone: The junction does not match germline at one end; this may be a read error. The rearrangement links TRBV25-1 to TRBJ2-7; D gene uncertain. The CDR3 spans 13 residues. Germline CDR1 and CDR2: MGHDK and SYGVNS. For the CDR3, the DNA is TGTGCCAGCCAACCTTCTGCGGTCTACGAGCAGCACTTC. As protein: CASQPSAVYEQHF.

Points on this clone: This may be a read error, as it is one base from a much larger clone. Additional DNA sequences in this sample encode the identical CDR3. V is TRBV10-2 and J is TRBJ1-1, with D hard to call. This CDR3 has 14 amino acids. From germline, CDR1 is WSHSY and CDR2 SAAADI. CDR3 amino acids: CASSESKVNTEAFF. CDR3 sequence (DNA): TGCGCCAGCAGTGAGTCGAAGGTGAACACTGAAGCTTTCTTC.

This clone was counted many times. This rearrangement joins TRBV20-1 to TRBJ2-1; 8 bases match TRBD2. V gave up 5 bases and J gave up 3 bases; unmatched junction bases: 9. There are 15 residues in the CDR3. Germline assignment: CDR1 DFQATT and CDR2 SNEGSKA (reference sequence). CDR3 residues: CSAGVGGRHYNEQFF. The CDR3 DNA sequence: TGCAGTGCTGGAGTTGGCGGGAGGCACTACAATGAGCAGTTCTTC.

The rearrangement links TRBV28 to TRBJ1-6; possible D gene TRBD1, 5 bases. V was cut by 4 bases and J by 7 bases, with 20 bases left in between. The CDR3 spans 17 residues. Per the germline V gene, CDR1 is MDHEN and CDR2 is SYDVKM. CDR3 sequence (DNA): TGTGCCAGCAGTTCCCTAGGTGACGGGGGACGAAATTCACCCCTCCACTTT. This sequence encodes CASSSLGDGGRNSPLHF.

Concerning this clone: The germline gene is not matched at one end of the junction; a read error may be the cause. The chain joins TRBV30 to TRBJ1-5; D remains unclear. Germline CDR1 reads GTSNPN; CDR2 reads SVGIG (reference sequence). There are 13 residues in the CDR3. The CDR3 here is CAWTDRVNHPQHF. CDR3 coding DNA: TGTGCCTGGACCGATAGGGTCAATCATCCCCAGCATTTT.

This clone has a count of ten or more. This chain connects TRBV19 to TRBJ2-7; 10 bases align to TRBD2. Germline CDR1 is LNHDA and CDR2 is SQIVND (reference sequence). J lost 2 bases, V lost 1 base, and 2 bases had no gene match. CDR3 length: 15 amino acids. In nucleotides, the CDR3 is TGTGCCAGTAGTATAGGTCTAGCGGGGGCCTACGAGCAGTACTTC. It translates to CASSIGLAGAYEQYF.

This clone was detected ten times or more. A read error may produce the germline difference seen at one junction end. The rearrangement uses TRBV4-3 and TRBJ1-3, with D uncertain. The CDR3 sequence is 17 residues long. CDR1 LGHNA and CDR2 YSLEER come from the germline V gene. CDR3 coding DNA: TGCGTCAGCAGCCAAGATAGGCACATGAGAAGTGGAAACACCATATATTTT. Its translation is CVSSQDRHMRSGNTIYF.

This clone was observed many times. The chain is built from TRBV5-4 and TRBJ2-5; 9 nucleotides agree with TRBD1. This CDR3 has 13 amino acids. The junction had 2 bases not matched to a gene; V was cut back by 4 bases and J by 4 bases. Germline CDR1 reads SGHNT; CDR2 reads YYREEE (reference sequence). CDR3 nucleotides: TGTGCCAGCAGCCGGACAGGGGCAGAGACCCAGTACTTC. Translating it yields CASSRTGAETQYF. Full variable domain (outside the CDR3, taken from reference TRBV5-4 and TRBJ2-5): ETGVTQSPTHLIKTRGQQVTLRCSSQSGHNTVSWYQQALGQGPQFIFQYYREEENGRGNFPPRFSGLQFPNYSSELNVNALELDDSALYLCASSRTGAETQYFGPGTRLLVL.

This clone was counted at least ten times. The rearrangement uses TRBV6-1 and TRBJ1-2, with D possibly being TRBD1 (6 bases). Trimming removed 1 base from V and 7 bases from J, with 13 bases in between. CDR3 length equals 14 residues. Per germline, CDR1 MNHNS and CDR2 SASEGT. The CDR3 DNA follows: TGTGCCAGCAGTGAAGTGGACAGTGGAAGTGGCTACACCTTC. Translated, it gives CASSEVDSGSGYTF.

This clone has at least ten counts. The chain employs TRBV5-1 and TRBJ2-5; 7 bases map to TRBD1. Per the germline V gene, CDR1 is SGHRS and CDR2 is YFSETQ. The CDR3 runs to 14 residues. V lost 0 bases to trimming and J lost 5 bases; unmatched junction nucleotides: 4. CDR3 bases: TGCGCCAGCAGCTTGGAGGGGGCTGGCGAGACCCAGTACTTC. Amino acids: CASSLEGAGETQYF.